The subject of this entry is one TCR beta chain. Its target is unknown. This sample stems from a study of beta chain features in type 1 diabetes. Study-level findings and limits: Across all four CD4+ subsets, people with type 1 diabetes showed modestly shorter TCRB CDR3s.

The authors reverse transcribed all of the isolated RNA, so sequencing captured expressed TCRB transcripts. Measured with immunoSEQ multiplex PCR; TCRdb has only the in-frame clones, and not every one. The table lists around 40,000 clones, 66% of them singletons. By way of CD45RO/CCR7/CD25/CD127/CD95/CD27, the CD4+ regulatory, stem cell-like memory, central memory and naive cells were sorted. This clonotype was obtained from a man aged 25-45 years with type 1 diabetes. Some clones in this sample may be carry-over from other donors' samples. Sequencing used Tregs from blood.

The CDR3: CASSLVGQENTEAFF. The CDR3 nucleotides read TGCGCCAGCAGCTTGGTCGGACAGGAGAACACTGAAGCTTTCTTT. J is TRBJ1-1 and V is TRBV5-1, with 7 bases fitting TRBD1. V dropped 0 bases and J dropped 1; count of bases not matched to a gene: 3. Germline CDR1 is SGHRS and CDR2 is YFSETQ. CDR3 size: 15 residues.